Following are 26 T cell receptor beta chains from one sample sequenced in a study of cytomegalovirus exposure and HLA in healthy donors. The PCR was carried out with 60 Vbeta primers and 13 Jbeta primers. The data were produced by immunoSEQ multiplex PCR, yet TCRdb's version contains in-frame clones alone and is incomplete. Of about 300,000 clones listed, 70% to 90% are singletons. Sequenced sample: PBMCs. Every receptor here comes from a man aged 35-49 years in good health and CMV-seropositive.

V usage is TRBV6-5 and J usage is TRBJ1-2, with TRBD1 matching 8 bases. J was trimmed by 8 bases and V by 5 bases; bases with no gene match: 7. This CDR3 comprises 13 residues. CDR1 is MNHEY, CDR2 SVGAGI, per germline. CDR3 nucleotide sequence: TGTGCCAGCAGTCCTACCCACAGGGGGGGCTACACCTTC. Translation: CASSPTHRGGYTF.

The V gene is TRBV4-1, the J gene TRBJ1-4; 8 nucleotides align to TRBD1. From germline, CDR1 is MGHRA and CDR2 YSYEKL. V trimming: 4 bases; J trimming: 2 bases; junction bases outside the gene matches: 18. The CDR3 has 20 residues. CDR3 protein: CASSLGSTGVHGATNEKLFF. The DNA for the CDR3 is TGCGCCAGCAGCCTAGGCTCGACAGGGGTGCATGGAGCGACTAATGAAAAACTGTTTTTT.

This clone was observed once. The CDR3 region is CASSLLGQGEAFF. In DNA, the CDR3 is TGTGCCAGCAGCTTATTGGGCCAGGGTGAAGCTTTCTTT. This chain connects TRBV11-3 to TRBJ1-1; possible D gene TRBD1, 5 bases. The CDR3 sequence is 13 residues long. CDR1 is SGHNT and CDR2 is YENEEA in the germline V gene. The V gene lost 2 bases and the J gene lost 7 bases, with 11 bases spanning the gap.

The rearrangement joins TRBV28 to TRBJ2-3; D is perhaps TRBD2 (6 bases). This CDR3 spans 15 amino acids. CDR1 and CDR2 from the germline V gene are MDHEN and SYDVKM. Trimming pared 5 bases from V and 2 bases from J, leaving 14 bases between. The CDR3 sequence is CASSPLAENTDTQYF. In DNA form, the CDR3 reads TGTGCCAGCAGTCCCTTAGCGGAAAACACAGATACGCAGTATTTT.

The chain is built from TRBV7-3 and TRBJ2-2, with D unclear. The CDR3 runs to 13 residues. Between the trimmed V and J ends, which lost 3 bases and 5 bases, there was a span of 7 bases. Germline V gives CDR1 SGHTA, CDR2 FQGTGA. CDR3 DNA sequence: TGTGCCAGCAGCTTCGCCGGTACCGGGGAGCTGTTTTTT. It specifies CASSFAGTGELFF.

The gene calls are TRBV6-6 and TRBJ1-1, with D perhaps matching TRBD1 (5 bases). Trimming took off 6 bases at V and 2 bases at J, with 13 bases between the two ends. The CDR3 covers 14 residues. CDR1 and CDR2 from the germline V gene are MNHNY and SVGAGI (reference sequence). The chain's CDR3 is CASSNTGDNTEAFF. The CDR3 coding sequence is TGTGCCAGCAGCAATACAGGAGATAACACTGAAGCTTTCTTT.

The chain combines TRBV7-9 with TRBJ1-1; TRBD1 is a possible D gene (6 bases). Germline assignment: CDR1 SEHNR and CDR2 FQNEAQ (reference sequence). V was pared by 3 bases and J by 7 bases, with 9 bases between. The CDR3 contains 12 residues. The CDR3 protein is CASSLTGYEAFF. The CDR3 DNA reads as TGTGCCAGCAGCTTGACAGGCTATGAAGCTTTCTTT.

The chain recombines TRBV7-2 with TRBJ2-7, with TRBD1 as a possible D gene (6 bases). The CDR3 runs to 14 residues. Trimming removed 5 bases from V and 2 bases from J, with 13 bases in between. Germline values: CDR1 SGHTA, CDR2 FQGNSA. The CDR3 sequence is CASSSRDIPYEQYF. CDR3 in DNA: TGTGCCAGCAGCAGCCGGGACATTCCCTACGAGCAGTACTTC.

The table lists this clone with a few counts. The chain employs TRBV11-2 and TRBJ2-1, with TRBD2 matching over 7 bases. Per the germline V gene, CDR1 is SGHAT and CDR2 is FQNNGV. CDR3 length: 13 residues. V lost 4 bases, J lost 10 bases, and 7 bases stayed unmatched. The CDR3 DNA sequence: TGTGCCAGCAGCTCCACTAGCGTAGGGGAGCAGTTCTTC. Protein sequence: CASSSTSVGEQFF.

The chain couples TRBV10-2 to TRBJ2-5, with a weak D call TRBD2 (6 bases). Trimming stripped 6 bases from V and 5 bases from J, with 10 bases between. In germline, CDR1 is WSHSY, CDR2 SAAADI. The CDR3 sequence is 12 residues long. The CDR3: CASSPGDETQYF. CDR3 in DNA: TGCGCCAGCAGCCCGGGAGATGAGACCCAGTACTTC.

This clone was seen a few times. CDR3 residues: CASGGRNTGELFF. The DNA of the CDR3 is TGTGCCAGCGGAGGGAGGAACACCGGGGAGCTGTTTTTT. The V gene is TRBV21-1, the J gene TRBJ2-2; the D segment call TRBD2 is taken from the table without a DNA check. TRBV21-1 is listed as a pseudogene. The CDR3 runs 13 residues.

The sample holds one count of this clone. At one end the junction does not follow the germline gene, possibly because of a read error. The V gene is TRBV7-9, the J gene TRBJ2-7, with D unresolved. The CDR3 length is 12 residues. Germline CDR1 and CDR2: SEHNR and FQNEAQ (reference sequence). Written as DNA, the CDR3 is TGTTCCAGCAGCTTAGAGATTTCGGGGCAGTACTTC. Translation: CSSSLEISGQYF.

The chain employs TRBV6-4 and TRBJ1-1; 9 bases are a match to TRBD1. The CDR3 covers 14 residues. The trim removed 4 bases at V and 4 bases at J, leaving 4 bases unmatched. Germline V gives CDR1 MRHNA, CDR2 SNTAGT. In DNA, the CDR3 is TGTGCCAGCAGTGTAGAGACAGGGGGCACTGAAGCTTTCTTT. Its protein is CASSVETGGTEAFF.

The sample holds one count of this clone. CDR3: CASSLRSGGTDTQYF. CDR3 nucleotide sequence: TGTGCCAGCAGCTTAAGAAGCGGGGGCACAGATACGCAGTATTTT. The V and J genes are TRBV11-2 and TRBJ2-3; 7 bases match TRBD2. Unmatched junction bases numbered 3, after V lost 2 bases and J lost 1 base. The CDR3 totals 15 residues. Per germline, CDR1 SGHAT and CDR2 FQNNGV.

This clone was seen only once. The V call is TRBV10-2, the J call TRBJ2-7; 10 bases match TRBD1. Germline V CDR1 and CDR2: WSHSY, SAAADI. J lost 10 bases, V lost 4 bases, and 7 bases had no gene match. This CDR3 is 13 amino acids long. The CDR3 coding sequence is TGCGCCAGCAGTGGGGGGACAGGGGATCCCCAGTACTTC. Protein: CASSGGTGDPQYF.

The chain carries TRBV18 and TRBJ2-7, with TRBD1 matching 10 bases. V lost 6 bases, J lost 5 bases, and 10 bases stayed unmatched. Germline lookup yields CDR1 KGHSH and CDR2 LQKENI. The CDR3 has 15 residues. CDR3 amino acids: CASSQFQGTGDEQYF. The DNA for the CDR3 is TGTGCCAGCTCGCAATTCCAAGGGACAGGGGACGAGCAGTACTTC.

The CDR3 DNA reads TGTGCCAGCAGCCAAGCGGGAGCAACCGGGGAGCTGTTTTTT. Its translation is CASSQAGATGELFF. The chain carries TRBV14 and TRBJ2-2; a possible D gene is TRBD2 (6 bases). V was pared by 1 base and J by 5 bases, with 8 bases between. The CDR3 runs to 14 residues. The germline CDR1 and CDR2 sequences are SGHDN and FVKESK.

The V gene is TRBV5-4, the J gene TRBJ1-1, with TRBD1 matching over 8 bases. Losses at the gene ends were 4 bases for V and 11 bases for J; bases not matched to a gene: 7. Germline lookup yields CDR1 SGHNT and CDR2 YYREEE (reference sequence). CDR3 length: 12 residues. The CDR3 loop reads CASSPDRGAAFF. Written as DNA, the CDR3 is TGTGCCAGCAGCCCCGACAGGGGTGCGGCTTTCTTT.

The J gene is TRBJ1-5, the V gene TRBV5-6, with 8 positions matching TRBD1. The CDR3 is made up of 15 amino acids. With V trimmed by 3 bases and J by 3 bases, 5 bases remained unmatched. Germline assignment: CDR1 SGHDT and CDR2 YYEEEE. The DNA for the CDR3 is TGTGCCAGCAGCTCTGTGGACAGGGCCAATCAGCCCCAGCATTTT. Translation: CASSSVDRANQPQHF. Full variable domain (remainder filled in from reference TRBV5-6 and TRBJ1-5): DAGVTQSPTHLIKTRGQQVTLRCSPKSGHDTVSWYQQALGQGPQFIFQYYEEEERQRGNFPDRFSGHQFPNYSSELNVNALLLGDSALYLCASSSVDRANQPQHFGDGTRLSIL.

J is TRBJ2-3 and V is TRBV7-7; a possible D gene is TRBD1 (6 bases). Per the germline V gene, CDR1 is SSHAT and CDR2 is FNYEAQ (reference sequence). CDR3 length: 14 amino acids. CDR3 loop: CASPYRAPGDTQYF. CDR3 coding DNA: TGTGCTAGCCCTTACAGGGCCCCGGGCGATACGCAGTATTTT. Together with reference TRBV7-7 and TRBJ2-3, the CDR3 gives the full variable domain: GAGVSQSPRYKVTKRGQDVTLRCDPISSHATLYWYQQALGQGPEFLTYFNYEAQPDKSGLPSDRFSAERPEGSISTLTIQRTEQRDSAMYRCASPYRAPGDTQYFGPGTRLTVL.

The rearrangement uses TRBV28 and TRBJ2-3; 12 positions agree with TRBD2. Germline CDR1 MDHEN, CDR2 SYDVKM. V dropped 5 bases and J dropped 10; count of bases not matched to a gene: 7. This CDR3 region has 14 residues. CDR3 in amino acids: CASSPRLAGVAQYF. The CDR3 DNA sequence: TGTGCCAGCAGTCCTCGACTAGCGGGAGTGGCGCAGTATTTT.

This chain uses TRBV7-6 with TRBJ2-7; TRBD1 matches 9 bases. V was pared by 0 bases and J by 6 bases, with 6 bases of the junction left unmatched. The germline gives CDR1 SGHVS, CDR2 FNYEAQ. The CDR3 runs 15 residues. In DNA form, the CDR3 reads TGTGCCAGCAGCTTAGCAGGGACAGGGCCTAGCGAGCAGTACTTC. Translating it yields CASSLAGTGPSEQYF.

J is TRBJ1-4 and V is TRBV9, with 8 bases matching TRBD1. The CDR3 covers 14 residues. J was trimmed by 4 bases and V by 4 bases; bases with no gene match: 3. Germline lookup yields CDR1 SGDLS and CDR2 YYNGEE. The CDR3: CASSPGTGNEKLFF. In DNA form, the CDR3 reads TGTGCCAGCAGCCCCGGGACAGGTAATGAAAAACTGTTTTTT.

The chain carries TRBV18 and TRBJ1-1; D remains unclear. Germline CDR1 reads KGHSH; CDR2 reads LQKENI. Trimming left V 3 bases short and J 5 bases short, with 13 bases between. The CDR3 runs 14 residues. In DNA, the CDR3 is TGTGCCAGCTCACCGGCCGCCGGAGGGACTGAAGCTTTCTTT. This encodes CASSPAAGGTEAFF.

The CDR3 here is CASSPRDRGRQPQHF. DNA for the CDR3: TGTGCCAGCAGCCCTCGGGACAGGGGGCGTCAGCCCCAGCATTTT. This chain connects TRBV7-8 to TRBJ1-5; 12 bases fit TRBD1. The CDR3 spans 15 residues. V lost 5 bases, J lost 6 bases, and 5 bases stayed unmatched. The germline V gene has CDR1 SGHVS and CDR2 FQNEAQ.

The gene calls are TRBV5-6 and TRBJ2-1, with 8 bases aligning to TRBD1. J gave up 5 bases and V 4 bases, and 17 bases lay outside the gene matches. CDR3 size: 18 residues. The germline V gene has CDR1 SGHDT and CDR2 YYEEEE. The CDR3 loop reads CASSPTLRTGQGHNEQFF. CDR3 nucleotide sequence: TGTGCCAGCAGCCCGACCCTGAGGACAGGGCAGGGACACAATGAGCAGTTCTTC.